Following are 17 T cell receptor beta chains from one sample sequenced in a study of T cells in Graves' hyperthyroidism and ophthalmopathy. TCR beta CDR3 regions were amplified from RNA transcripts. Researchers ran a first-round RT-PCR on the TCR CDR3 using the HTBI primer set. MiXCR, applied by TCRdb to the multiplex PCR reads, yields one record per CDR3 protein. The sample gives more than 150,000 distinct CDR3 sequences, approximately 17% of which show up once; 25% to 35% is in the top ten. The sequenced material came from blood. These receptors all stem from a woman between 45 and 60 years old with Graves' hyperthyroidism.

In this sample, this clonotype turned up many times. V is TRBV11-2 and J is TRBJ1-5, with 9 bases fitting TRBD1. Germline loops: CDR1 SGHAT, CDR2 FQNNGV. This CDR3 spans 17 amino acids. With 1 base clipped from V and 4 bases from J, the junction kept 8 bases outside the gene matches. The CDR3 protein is CASSLGGQGIRNQPQHF. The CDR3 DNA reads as TGTGCCAGCAGCTTAGGAGGACAGGGGATCCGAAATCAGCCCCAGCATTTT.

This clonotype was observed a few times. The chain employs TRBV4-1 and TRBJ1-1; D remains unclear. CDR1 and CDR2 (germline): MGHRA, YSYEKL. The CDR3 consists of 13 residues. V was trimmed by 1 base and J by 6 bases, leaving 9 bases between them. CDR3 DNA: TGCGCCAGCAGCCAAGTCATTCTTGCTGAAGCTTTCTTT. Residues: CASSQVILAEAFF.

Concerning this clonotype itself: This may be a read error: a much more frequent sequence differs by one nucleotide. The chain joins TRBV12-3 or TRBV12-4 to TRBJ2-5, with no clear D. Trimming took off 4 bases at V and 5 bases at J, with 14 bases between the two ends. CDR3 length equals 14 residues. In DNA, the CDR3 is TGTGCCAGCAGTTCGGGCCCCGTCTTGGAGACCCAGTACTTC. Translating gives CASSSGPVLETQYF.

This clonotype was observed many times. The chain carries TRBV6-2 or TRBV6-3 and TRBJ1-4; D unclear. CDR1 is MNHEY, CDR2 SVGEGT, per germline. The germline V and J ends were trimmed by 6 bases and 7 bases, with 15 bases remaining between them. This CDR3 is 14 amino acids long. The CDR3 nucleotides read TGTGCCAGCAGCTCAGCCCTGATGGGTGAAAAACTGTTTTTT. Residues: CASSSALMGEKLFF.

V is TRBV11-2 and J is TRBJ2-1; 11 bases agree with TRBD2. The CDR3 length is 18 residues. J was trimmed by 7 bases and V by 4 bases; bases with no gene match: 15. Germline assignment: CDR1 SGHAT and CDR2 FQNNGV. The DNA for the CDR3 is TGTGCCAGCAGCTCAGGTCGGTTAGCGGGAGGGCCGTGGAATGAGCAGTTCTTC. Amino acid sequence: CASSSGRLAGGPWNEQFF.

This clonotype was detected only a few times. DNA of the CDR3: TGTGCCGCCTCCTGGGGGGGGGTCGGCTCCTACGAGCAGTACTTC. The encoded protein is CAASWGGVGSYEQYF. The V gene is TRBV6-5, the J gene TRBJ2-7, with 7 bases identical to TRBD2. Trimming removed 11 bases from V and 0 bases from J; junction bases left unmatched: 13. The germline V gene encodes CDR1 MNHEY and CDR2 SVGAGI. The CDR3 length is 15 residues.

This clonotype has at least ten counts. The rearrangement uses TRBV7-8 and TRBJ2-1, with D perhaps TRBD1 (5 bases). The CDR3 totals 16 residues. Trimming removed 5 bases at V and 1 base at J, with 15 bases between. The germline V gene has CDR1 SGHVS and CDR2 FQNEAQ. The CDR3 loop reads CASSPRRQLSYNEQFF. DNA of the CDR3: TGTGCCAGCAGCCCCAGAAGACAGTTGTCCTACAATGAGCAGTTCTTC. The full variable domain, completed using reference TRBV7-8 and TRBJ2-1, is GAGVSQSPRYKVAKRGQDVALRCDPISGHVSLFWYQQALGQGPEFLTYFQNEAQLDKSGLPSDRFFAERPEGSVSTLKIQRTQQEDSAVYLCASSPRRQLSYNEQFFGPGTRLTVL.

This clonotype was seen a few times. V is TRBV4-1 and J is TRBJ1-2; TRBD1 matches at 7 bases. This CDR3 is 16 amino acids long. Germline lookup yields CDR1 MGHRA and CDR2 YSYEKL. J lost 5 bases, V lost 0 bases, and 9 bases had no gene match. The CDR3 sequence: CASSQDRGGGRYGYTF. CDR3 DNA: TGCGCCAGCAGCCAAGATCGCGGAGGGGGCCGGTATGGCTACACCTTC.

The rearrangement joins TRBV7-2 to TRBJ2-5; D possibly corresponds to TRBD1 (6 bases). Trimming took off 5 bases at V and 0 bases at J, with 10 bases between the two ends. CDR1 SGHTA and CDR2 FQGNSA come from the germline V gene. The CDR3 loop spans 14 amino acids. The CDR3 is CASSPTGYQETQYF. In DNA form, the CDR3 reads TGTGCCAGCAGCCCGACAGGTTACCAAGAGACCCAGTACTTC.

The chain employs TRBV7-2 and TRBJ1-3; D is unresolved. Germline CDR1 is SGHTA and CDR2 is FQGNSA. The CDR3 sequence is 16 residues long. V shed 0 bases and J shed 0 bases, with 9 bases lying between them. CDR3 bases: TGTGCCAGCAGCTTAGCGCTGCCCAGCTCTGGAAACACCATATATTTT. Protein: CASSLALPSSGNTIYF.

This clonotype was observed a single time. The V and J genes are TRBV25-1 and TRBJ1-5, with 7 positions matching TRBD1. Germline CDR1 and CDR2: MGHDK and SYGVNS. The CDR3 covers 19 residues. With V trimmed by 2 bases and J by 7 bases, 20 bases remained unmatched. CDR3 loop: CASSEIPTLYRGVGQPQHF. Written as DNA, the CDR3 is TGTGCCAGCAGTGAAATACCGACCCTCTACAGGGGCGTTGGGCAGCCCCAGCATTTT.

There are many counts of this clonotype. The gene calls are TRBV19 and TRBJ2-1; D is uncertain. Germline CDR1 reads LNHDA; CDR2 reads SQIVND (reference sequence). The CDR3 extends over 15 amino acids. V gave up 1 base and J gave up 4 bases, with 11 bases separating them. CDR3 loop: CASSIGPGGYNEQFF. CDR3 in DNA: TGTGCCAGTAGTATAGGCCCGGGCGGATACAATGAGCAGTTCTTC.

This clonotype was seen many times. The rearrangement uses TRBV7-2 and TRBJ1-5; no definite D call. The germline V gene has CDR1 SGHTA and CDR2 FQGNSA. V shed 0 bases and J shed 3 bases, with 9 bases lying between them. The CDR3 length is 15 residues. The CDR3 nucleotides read TGTGCCAGCAGCTTAGCTGCTCAGAACAATCAGCCCCAGCATTTT. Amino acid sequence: CASSLAAQNNQPQHF.

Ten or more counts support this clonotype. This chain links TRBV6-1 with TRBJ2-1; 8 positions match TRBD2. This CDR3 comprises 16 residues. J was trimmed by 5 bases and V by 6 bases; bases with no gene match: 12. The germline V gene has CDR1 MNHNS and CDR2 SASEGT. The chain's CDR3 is CASSLQAAGGHNEQFF. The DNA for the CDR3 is TGTGCCAGCAGCCTACAGGCGGCGGGGGGCCACAATGAGCAGTTCTTC.

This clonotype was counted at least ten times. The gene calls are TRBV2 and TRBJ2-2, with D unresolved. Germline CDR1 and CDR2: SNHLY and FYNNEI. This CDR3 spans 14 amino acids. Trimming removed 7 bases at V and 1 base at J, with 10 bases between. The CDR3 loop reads CASKPRLNTGELFF. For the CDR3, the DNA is TGTGCCAGCAAGCCGCGATTGAACACCGGGGAGCTGTTTTTT.

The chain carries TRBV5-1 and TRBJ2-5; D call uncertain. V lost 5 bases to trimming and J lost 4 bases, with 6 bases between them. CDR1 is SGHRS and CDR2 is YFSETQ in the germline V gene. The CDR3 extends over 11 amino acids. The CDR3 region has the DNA TGCGCCAGCAGATTAACAGAGACCCAGTACTTC. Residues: CASRLTETQYF. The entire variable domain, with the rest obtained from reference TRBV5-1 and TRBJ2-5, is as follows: KAGVTQTPRYLIKTRGQQVTLSCSPISGHRSVSWYQQTPGQGLQFLFEYFSETQRNKGNFPGRFSGRQFSNSRSEMNVSTLELGDSALYLCASRLTETQYFGPGTRLLVL.

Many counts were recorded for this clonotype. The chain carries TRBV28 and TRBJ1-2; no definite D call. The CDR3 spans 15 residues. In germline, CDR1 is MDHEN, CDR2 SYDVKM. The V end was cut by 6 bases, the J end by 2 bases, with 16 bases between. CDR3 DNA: TGTGCCAGCAGCTTGTACCTTGATTCCAACTATGGCTACACCTTC. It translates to CASSLYLDSNYGYTF.